These 18 T cell receptor beta chains were sequenced from one sample in a study of a mutant IDH1 vaccine in newly diagnosed glioma. Stated time point: week 5, during vaccination. The study gave 300 ug of mutant IDH1 20-mer peptide per vaccine dose, with topical imiquimod. The protocol was immunoSEQ multiplex PCR, while the TCRdb copy is restricted to in-frame clones and leaves out a portion. The sample includes about 30,000 clones, roughly 87% of them seen just once. What these receptors recognize is not known. The specimen comprised peripheral blood mononuclear cells (PBMCs), sampled from a glioma patient whose treatment included an IDH1 peptide vaccine. The receptors originated from a woman aged 40 to 55 with glioma. Some clones in this sample may be carry-over from other donors' samples.

The chain uses TRBV11-3 and TRBJ2-5; TRBD2 matches 10 bases. The CDR3 runs to 15 residues. Germline lookup yields CDR1 SGHNT and CDR2 YENEEA. Germline trimming cut 5 bases from V and 1 base from J; bases unmatched to any gene: 4. CDR3 sequence: CASSRTSGFQETQYF. CDR3 DNA sequence: TGTGCCAGCAGCCGGACTAGCGGTTTCCAAGAGACCCAGTACTTC. Looking up the rest from reference TRBV11-3 and TRBJ2-5 gives the full variable domain: EAGVVQSPRYKIIEKKQPVAFWCNPISGHNTLYWYLQNLGQGPELLIRYENEEAVDDSQLPKDRFSAERLKGVDSTLKIQPAELGDSAVYLCASSRTSGFQETQYFGPGTRLLVL.

J is TRBJ1-4 and V is TRBV27; the D is unclear. Germline CDR1 MNHEY, CDR2 SMNVEV (reference sequence). The CDR3 is 14 amino acids. V was trimmed by 5 bases and J by 8 bases, leaving 15 bases between them. The CDR3 bases are TGTGCCAGCAGTGGCTACGGGCTGGGAGAAAAACTGTTTTTT. Residues: CASSGYGLGEKLFF.

This clone was picked up one time. The gene calls are TRBV2 and TRBJ2-5, with D perhaps TRBD1 or TRBD2 (6 bases each). From germline, CDR1 is SNHLY and CDR2 FYNNEI. The CDR3 length is 14 residues. Trimming stripped 3 bases from V and 9 bases from J, with 17 bases between. DNA of the CDR3: TGTGCCAGCAGTGATCGGGGGCAGGTCCCGTCCCAGTACTTC. Translated: CASSDRGQVPSQYF.

This clone was detected only a few times. The chain recombines TRBV28 with TRBJ1-6; TRBD1 matches at 9 bases. The length of the CDR3 is 16 residues. Germline values: CDR1 MDHEN, CDR2 SYDVKM. V gave up 4 bases and J gave up 9 bases; unmatched junction bases: 10. The CDR3 spells CASSWGFGTGLSPLHF. The CDR3 DNA reads as TGTGCCAGCAGTTGGGGGTTCGGGACAGGGCTTTCACCCCTCCACTTT.

This sequence joins TRBV28 and TRBJ2-3; D remains unclear. Trimming pared 3 bases from V and 7 bases from J, leaving 8 bases between. CDR1 is MDHEN, CDR2 SYDVKM, per germline. The CDR3 has 12 residues. This CDR3 reads CASSFRRNTQYF. In DNA, the CDR3 is TGTGCCAGCAGTTTCAGGAGAAATACGCAGTATTTT.

This rearrangement joins TRBV7-2 to TRBJ2-3; D unresolved. Looked up from germline, CDR1 is SGHTA and CDR2 is FQGNSA. The CDR3 has 13 amino acids. Trimming took off 5 bases at V and 5 bases at J, with 11 bases between the two ends. The DNA of the CDR3 is TGTGCCAGCAGCCAGAACATCCAAGATACGCAGTATTTT. Translation gives CASSQNIQDTQYF.

This clone was detected a few times. The chain recombines TRBV7-9 with TRBJ1-6; unclear D gene. CDR1 is SEHNR and CDR2 is FQNEAQ in the germline V gene (reference sequence). V lost 2 bases, J lost 7 bases, and 3 bases lay in between. This CDR3 contains 12 residues. In DNA, the CDR3 is TGTGCCAGCAGCTTACCGAATTCACCCCTCCACTTT. Protein: CASSLPNSPLHF.

The CDR3 loop reads CASRQGGERYEQFF. As DNA, the CDR3 is TGTGCCAGCAGGCAAGGGGGGGAACGGTATGAGCAGTTCTTC. The rearrangement uses TRBV28 and TRBJ2-1; a possible D gene is TRBD2 (7 bases). The CDR3 is 14 residues long. CDR1 MDHEN and CDR2 SYDVKM come from the germline V gene. The V and J ends lost 6 bases and 8 bases respectively, with 17 bases between them.

The V gene is TRBV28, the J gene TRBJ2-1; no definite D call. This CDR3 is 16 amino acids long. Germline CDR1 reads MDHEN; CDR2 reads SYDVKM. V lost 6 bases and J lost 6, with 21 bases in between. This chain's CDR3 is CASRPVLISLRNEQFF. In DNA, the CDR3 is TGTGCCAGCAGACCCGTCCTGATCTCCCTACGCAATGAGCAGTTCTTC.

The rearrangement links TRBV5-6 to TRBJ2-5; D might be TRBD2 (6 bases). CDR3 length: 13 amino acids. V was trimmed by 3 bases and J by 3 bases, leaving 9 bases between them. CDR1 is SGHDT, CDR2 YYEEEE, per germline. Here the CDR3 DNA reads TGTGCCAGCAGCTGGAGGGTCGAAGAGACCCAGTACTTC. It specifies CASSWRVEETQYF.

The chain joins TRBV7-2 to TRBJ2-7; tentatively, D is TRBD1 (6 bases). The V end was cut by 4 bases, the J end by 4 bases, with 11 bases between. There are 13 residues in the CDR3. Germline values: CDR1 SGHTA, CDR2 FQGNSA. DNA of the CDR3: TGTGCCAGCAGCTCCGGCAGGGGTTACGAGCAGTACTTC. Translated, it gives CASSSGRGYEQYF.

This chain joins TRBV4-3 and TRBJ2-7, with D tentatively TRBD1 or TRBD2 (5 bases each). The V and J ends lost 3 bases and 1 base respectively, with 10 bases between them. Germline V gives CDR1 LGHNA, CDR2 YSLEER. This CDR3 spans 14 amino acids. The CDR3 sequence: CASSQRDGSYEQYF. CDR3 in DNA: TGCGCCAGCAGCCAGAGGGACGGGTCCTACGAGCAGTACTTC.

The V gene is TRBV11-3, the J gene TRBJ2-3; 13 nucleotides align to TRBD2. Germline trimming cut 6 bases from V and 5 bases from J; bases unmatched to any gene: 14. In germline, CDR1 is SGHNT, CDR2 YENEEA. The CDR3 spans 18 residues. The CDR3 sequence: CASRPGRGLAGDQDTQYF. The CDR3 region has the DNA TGTGCCAGCAGACCCGGTCGCGGACTAGCGGGGGATCAAGATACGCAGTATTTT.

The rearrangement links TRBV2 to TRBJ1-1, with TRBD1 as a possible D gene (5 bases). In germline, CDR1 is SNHLY, CDR2 FYNNEI. The CDR3 spans 16 residues. Trimming removed 2 bases at V and 7 bases at J, with 20 bases between. The CDR3 sequence is CASSENGGTMMGEAFF. CDR3 bases: TGTGCCAGCAGTGAAAATGGGGGTACGATGATGGGTGAAGCTTTCTTT.

The chain uses TRBV7-2 and TRBJ1-1; 8 nucleotides align to TRBD1. Losses at the gene ends were 5 bases for V and 4 bases for J; bases not matched to a gene: 6. The germline V gene encodes CDR1 SGHTA and CDR2 FQGNSA. The CDR3 extends over 14 amino acids. The CDR3 protein is CASSPNGQGTEAFF. The CDR3 nucleotides read TGTGCCAGCAGCCCCAACGGACAGGGCACTGAAGCTTTCTTT. The variable domain in full, completed from reference TRBV7-2 and TRBJ1-1, reads GAGVSQSPSNKVTEKGKDVELRCDPISGHTALYWYRQSLGQGLEFLIYFQGNSAPDKSGLPSDRFSAERTGGSVSTLTIQRTQQEDSAVYLCASSPNGQGTEAFFGQGTRLTVV.

The V and J genes are TRBV27 and TRBJ2-3, with 10 positions matching TRBD1. Trimming took 7 bases from V and 5 from J; bases not matched to a gene: 12. There are 16 residues in the CDR3. Germline loops: CDR1 MNHEY, CDR2 SMNVEV (reference sequence). The CDR3, as DNA: TGTGCCAGCAATCTAAGAGACAGGGGGCATTTAGATACGCAGTATTTT. This gives the protein CASNLRDRGHLDTQYF.

CDR3 in DNA: TGTGCCAGCAGTTACTCCCCCGATCAGCCCCAGCATTTT. Encoded protein: CASSYSPDQPQHF. J is TRBJ1-5 and V is TRBV6-5, with no clear D. The V end lost 0 bases, the J end lost 5 bases, and 5 bases lay between the germline ends. Germline V gene lookup returns CDR1 MNHEY and CDR2 SVGAGI. The CDR3 sequence is 13 residues long.

The chain employs TRBV25-1 and TRBJ2-5; 8 bases map to TRBD1. The V gene's germline CDR1 is MGHDK and CDR2 SYGVNS. The junction had 7 bases not matched to a gene; V was cut back by 5 bases and J by 2 bases. The CDR3 length is 15 residues. The CDR3: CASSSRTGTQETQYF. CDR3 DNA sequence: TGTGCCAGCAGTAGTCGGACAGGGACTCAAGAGACCCAGTACTTC.